These 14 T cell receptor beta chains originate from one sample sequenced in a study of beta chain features in type 1 diabetes. Study findings and constraints: For Type 1 diabetes patients, all four CD4+ subsets carried TCRB CDR3s that were moderately but significantly shorter.

The sequenced template was cDNA made from the entire isolated RNA. Libraries were prepared by immunoSEQ multiplex PCR; TCRdb keeps only in-frame clonotypes and omits some of them. The sample lists 150,000 to 200,000 clones; 7% to 9.5% were seen once. These TCRs are of unknown antigen specificity. Sequencing was carried out using central memory CD4+ T cells from blood. The receptors derive from a woman in her 30s with type 1 diabetes.

This clone was counted only a few times. V and J are TRBV9 and TRBJ2-5; no clear D gene. The V gene lost 4 bases and the J gene lost 4 bases, with 14 bases spanning the gap. Germline V CDR1 and CDR2: SGDLS, YYNGEE. The CDR3 runs 14 residues. This chain's CDR3 is CASSLGWVTETQYF. The CDR3 bases are TGTGCCAGCAGCCTGGGCTGGGTGACAGAGACCCAGTACTTC.

This clone showed up just a few times. This rearrangement joins TRBV5-4 to TRBJ1-2, with 10 bases aligning to TRBD1. V lost 3 bases to trimming and J lost 8 bases; unmatched junction nucleotides: 10. The CDR3 covers 15 residues. Germline V gene data show CDR1 as SGHNT and CDR2 as YYREEE (reference sequence). CDR3 coding DNA: TGTGCCAGCAGCTGGATTGGGACAGGGGCTCAAGGCTACACCTTC. It translates to CASSWIGTGAQGYTF.

The chain joins TRBV4-2 to TRBJ2-6, with D possibly TRBD1 on 6 matching bases. Germline V gene sequence: CDR1 LGHNA, CDR2 YNFKEQ. The V end lost 3 bases, the J end lost 0 bases, and 12 bases lay between the germline ends. This CDR3 is 17 amino acids long. In DNA, the CDR3 is TGTGCCAGCAGCCACAAGGGACAAGACTCTGGGGCCAACGTCCTGACTTTC. Its protein is CASSHKGQDSGANVLTF.

This clone was seen a handful of times. CDR3 sequence reads: CATTTGYGGYTF. CDR3 sequence (DNA): TGTGCCACCACCACAGGGTATGGCGGCTACACCTTC. This chain joins TRBV15 and TRBJ1-2; a possible D gene is TRBD1 (6 bases). Germline CDR1 is LNHNV and CDR2 is YYDKDF (reference sequence). The V end was cut by 7 bases, the J end by 8 bases, with 14 bases between. There are 12 residues in the CDR3.

This clone was found a few times. The rearrangement links TRBV5-6 to TRBJ1-1; perhaps TRBD1 as D (5 bases). CDR3 length: 15 residues. The ends were cut back, 4 bases at V and 1 base at J, with 14 bases in the middle. CDR1 is SGHDT, CDR2 YYEEEE, per germline. The CDR3 DNA follows: TGTGCCAGCAGCCCCCCGTGGGGCACGAACACTGAAGCTTTCTTT. Residues: CASSPPWGTNTEAFF.

The rearrangement links TRBV2 to TRBJ2-4; weak D call: TRBD2 (5 bases). The CDR3 consists of 13 residues. V lost 11 bases, J lost 9 bases, and 20 bases lay in between. Germline V gene sequence: CDR1 SNHLY, CDR2 FYNNEI. The CDR3 region is CASREEARGIQYF. The CDR3, as DNA: TGTGCCTCCCGGGAAGAAGCCCGGGGCATTCAGTACTTC.

The chain has TRBV28 and TRBJ2-7, with D uncertain. V lost 3 bases to trimming and J lost 0 bases, with 9 bases between them. The CDR3 consists of 14 residues. Looked up from germline, CDR1 is MDHEN and CDR2 is SYDVKM. This chain's CDR3 is CASSFETHSYEQYF. CDR3 nucleotide sequence: TGTGCCAGCAGTTTTGAGACACACTCCTACGAGCAGTACTTC.

This clone was detected many times. The rearrangement joins TRBV28 to TRBJ2-4; 11 bases align to TRBD2. The trim removed 6 bases at V and 5 bases at J, leaving 3 bases unmatched. CDR3 size: 14 residues. Germline V gene sequence: CDR1 MDHEN, CDR2 SYDVKM. CDR3 sequence reads: CASSPGLAENIQYF. The CDR3 DNA reads TGTGCCAGCAGCCCGGGACTAGCGGAAAACATTCAGTACTTC.

Only one count was recorded for this clone. V is TRBV19 and J is TRBJ1-2; tentative D call: TRBD1 (5 bases). In germline, CDR1 is LNHDA, CDR2 SQIVND (reference sequence). This CDR3 spans 15 amino acids. V lost 6 bases, J lost 2 bases, and 16 bases lay in between. The CDR3 reads CASRTARMVNYGYTF. The CDR3 DNA reads TGTGCCAGTAGGACAGCTCGTATGGTGAACTATGGCTACACCTTC.

V usage is TRBV11-2 and J usage is TRBJ2-3; 13 positions match TRBD2. Germline V gives CDR1 SGHAT, CDR2 FQNNGV. This CDR3 contains 16 residues. The J segment lost 3 bases and the V segment lost 5 bases, leaving 5 bases of the junction unmatched. CDR3 DNA sequence: TGTGCCAGCAGCCCATGGACTAGCGGGAGTACAGATACGCAGTATTTT. It encodes CASSPWTSGSTDTQYF. Full variable domain (rest looked up from reference TRBV11-2 and TRBJ2-3): EAGVAQSPRYKIIEKRQSVAFWCNPISGHATLYWYQQILGQGPKLLIQFQNNGVVDDSQLPKDRFSAERLKGVDSTLKIQPAKLEDSAVYLCASSPWTSGSTDTQYFGPGTRLTVL.

The chain uses TRBV27 and TRBJ1-2, with no clear D. V lost 3 bases and J 3 bases, leaving 14 bases between the germline ends. The CDR3 is made up of 15 amino acids. Germline V CDR1 and CDR2: MNHEY, SMNVEV (reference sequence). This CDR3 is CASSFVRPPHYGYTF. The CDR3 DNA reads TGTGCCAGCAGTTTCGTCAGGCCCCCTCACTATGGCTACACCTTC.

The chain combines TRBV6-6 with TRBJ1-2; 7 bases fit TRBD1. The germline V gene has CDR1 MNHNY and CDR2 SVGAGI (reference sequence). The CDR3 loop spans 14 amino acids. V shed 6 bases, J shed 7 bases, and the junction held 11 bases outside the gene matches. CDR3 amino acids: CASSLVEGASGYTF. CDR3 DNA sequence: TGTGCCAGCAGCTTGGTGGAGGGGGCGTCTGGCTACACCTTC.

The chain carries TRBV29-1 and TRBJ1-5, with D unresolved. This CDR3 is 10 amino acids long. Trimming took off 4 bases at V and 6 bases at J, with 4 bases between the two ends. Germline-derived CDR1 and CDR2 are SQVTM and ANQGSEA. In nucleotides, the CDR3 is TGCAGCGTTGCCTTTCAGCCCCAGCATTTT. Translating gives CSVAFQPQHF.

Only a few counts were recorded for this clone. The DNA of the CDR3 is TGCGCCAGCAGTTTCTACAGGAGCGAGCAGTACTTC. Its protein product is CASSFYRSEQYF. This sequence joins TRBV5-1 and TRBJ2-7; weak D call: TRBD1 (5 bases). The CDR3 is 12 residues long. In germline, CDR1 is SGHRS, CDR2 YFSETQ. V lost 5 bases to trimming and J lost 6 bases, with 12 bases between them.